The 11 T cell receptor beta chains in this list originate from one sample, sequenced in a study of T cell responses to AZD1222 COVID-19 vaccine. The data were produced by immunoSEQ multiplex PCR, yet TCRdb's version contains in-frame clones alone and is incomplete. The data show over 120,000 clones, 80% to 90% seen once. Sequenced material: peripheral blood, taken on day 0 of AZD1222 vaccination. Source of these receptors: an adult in good health.

The J gene is TRBJ2-1, the V gene TRBV5-1; D ambiguous. V was shortened by 1 base and J by 9 bases, with 5 bases between the two germline ends. The CDR3 sequence is 11 residues long. Germline V gives CDR1 SGHRS, CDR2 YFSETQ. The CDR3 bases are TGCGCCAGCAGCTTGAGTAGTGAGCAGTTCTTC. Protein sequence: CASSLSSEQFF.

The V and J genes are TRBV7-9 and TRBJ2-7, with 9 bases matching TRBD1. This CDR3 spans 16 amino acids. Germline lookup yields CDR1 SEHNR and CDR2 FQNEAQ (reference sequence). V shed 4 bases, J shed 5 bases, and the junction held 12 bases outside the gene matches. The CDR3 nucleotides read TGTGCCAGCAGCTCCCTCCTCCTGGACAGGGGCAACGAGCAGTACTTC. Amino acids: CASSSLLLDRGNEQYF.

This clone occurred once. This chain uses TRBV29-1 with TRBJ2-7, with D maybe TRBD2 (7 bases). The CDR3 totals 14 residues. With 4 bases removed from V and 1 base from J, the gap between germline ends came to 14 bases. Germline loops: CDR1 SQVTM, CDR2 ANQGSEA. The CDR3 loop is CSVAGGARSYEQYF. The CDR3 nucleotides read TGCAGCGTTGCTGGGGGGGCGAGATCCTACGAGCAGTACTTC.

The genes are TRBV6-5 and TRBJ2-7; D perhaps matches TRBD2 (5 bases). Trimming stripped 4 bases from V and 4 bases from J, with 11 bases between. Germline V gene sequence: CDR1 MNHEY, CDR2 SVGAGI. The CDR3 sequence is 13 residues long. The CDR3 is CASSSPGWYEQYF. The CDR3 nucleotides read TGTGCCAGCAGTTCCCCGGGGTGGTACGAGCAGTACTTC.

This clone came up a few times. The CDR3 spells CASSLDYYEQYF. CDR3 DNA sequence: TGTGCCAGCAGCCTGGACTACTACGAGCAGTACTTC. This sequence joins TRBV5-6 and TRBJ2-7; tentative D call: TRBD2 (6 bases). Germline V gene lookup returns CDR1 SGHDT and CDR2 YYEEEE. The CDR3 contains 12 residues. Deletions cut 4 bases from V and 3 bases from J, with 8 bases between.

J is TRBJ2-7 and V is TRBV5-1; D is uncertain. The CDR3 is made up of 15 amino acids. V was pared by 4 bases and J by 0 bases, with 14 bases between. CDR1 and CDR2 from the germline V gene are SGHRS and YFSETQ. The CDR3 is CASSTRTESSYEQYF. The CDR3 coding sequence is TGCGCCAGCAGCACCCGGACGGAGAGCTCCTACGAGCAGTACTTC.

Only one count was recorded for this clone. The J gene is TRBJ1-1, the V gene TRBV5-1; D unclear. Between the trimmed V and J ends, which lost 3 bases and 2 bases, there was a span of 14 bases. The CDR3 totals 15 residues. The germline gives CDR1 SGHRS, CDR2 YFSETQ. The CDR3 loop reads CASSSLQNINTEAFF. CDR3 sequence (DNA): TGCGCCAGCAGCTCACTACAGAACATAAACACTGAAGCTTTCTTT.

This clone came up a few times. The rearrangement links TRBV5-6 to TRBJ1-1, with 8 bases aligning to TRBD1. The CDR3 loop spans 14 amino acids. In germline, CDR1 is SGHDT, CDR2 YYEEEE. V lost 3 bases to trimming and J lost 6 bases; unmatched junction nucleotides: 7. CDR3 DNA sequence: TGTGCCAGCAGCTGGGGACAGGCAGGTGCTGAAGCTTTCTTT. This codes for CASSWGQAGAEAFF.

The chain joins TRBV11-2 to TRBJ2-7; 12 nucleotides line up with TRBD1. This CDR3 spans 15 amino acids. The V and J ends lost 5 bases and 6 bases, in that order; junction bases with no gene match: 8. The germline V gene encodes CDR1 SGHAT and CDR2 FQNNGV. CDR3 sequence (DNA): TGTGCCAGCAGCAGCCCGGGACAGGGGGCCCCCGAGCAGTACTTC. Translating gives CASSSPGQGAPEQYF.

The V call is TRBV7-2, the J call TRBJ2-5; TRBD1 is a possible D gene (5 bases). This CDR3 region has 14 residues. Trimming took 5 bases from V and 5 from J, leaving 15 bases between them. From germline, CDR1 is SGHTA and CDR2 FQGNSA. The CDR3 sequence: CASSPLRGQETQYF. CDR3 sequence (DNA): TGTGCCAGCAGCCCCTTAAGGGGCCAGGAGACCCAGTACTTC.

This chain uses TRBV28 with TRBJ2-7; D tentatively reads TRBD1 or TRBD2 (5 bases each). The CDR3 has 11 residues. Per the germline V gene, CDR1 is MDHEN and CDR2 is SYDVKM. Trimming took off 10 bases at V and 4 bases at J, with 11 bases between the two ends. CDR3 sequence: CATTEGYEQYF. DNA for the CDR3: TGTGCCACCACCGAGGGGTACGAGCAGTACTTC. Complete variable domain (other parts from reference TRBV28 and TRBJ2-7): DVKVTQSSRYLVKRTGEKVFLECVQDMDHENMFWYRQDPGLGLRLIYFSYDVKMKEKGDIPEGYSVSREKKERFSLILESASTNQTSMYLCATTEGYEQYFGPGTRLTVT.